This T cell receptor beta chain was found in a study of T cell responses to AZD1222 COVID-19 vaccine. The study's findings and limits: None of the repertoires were sampled until the peak T cell response had passed. Among the donors, most were white British and more were female, and clonal diversity was possibly underestimated. Regions 160-218 and 743-854 dominated among vaccine-associated CD4 TCRs spanning spike.

Assay: immunoSEQ multiplex PCR; the TCRdb copy retains only in-frame clones and omits some. The table shows hundreds of thousands of clones, with roughly 91% occurring only once. The V end was cut by 7 bases, the J end by 0 bases, with 15 bases between. CDR3 length: 16 amino acids. Looked up from germline, CDR1 is LNHDA and CDR2 is SQIVND (reference sequence). Concerning this clone itself: The antigen remains undetermined.

The TCR sequence derives from an adult in good health. Sequenced here: peripheral blood, sampled on day 0 of MenACWY control vaccination. This chain links TRBV19 with TRBJ1-4, with D hard to call. The CDR3 protein is CASINRPETTNEKLFF. In DNA, the CDR3 is TGTGCCAGTATCAATCGTCCAGAAACAACTAATGAAAAACTGTTTTTT.